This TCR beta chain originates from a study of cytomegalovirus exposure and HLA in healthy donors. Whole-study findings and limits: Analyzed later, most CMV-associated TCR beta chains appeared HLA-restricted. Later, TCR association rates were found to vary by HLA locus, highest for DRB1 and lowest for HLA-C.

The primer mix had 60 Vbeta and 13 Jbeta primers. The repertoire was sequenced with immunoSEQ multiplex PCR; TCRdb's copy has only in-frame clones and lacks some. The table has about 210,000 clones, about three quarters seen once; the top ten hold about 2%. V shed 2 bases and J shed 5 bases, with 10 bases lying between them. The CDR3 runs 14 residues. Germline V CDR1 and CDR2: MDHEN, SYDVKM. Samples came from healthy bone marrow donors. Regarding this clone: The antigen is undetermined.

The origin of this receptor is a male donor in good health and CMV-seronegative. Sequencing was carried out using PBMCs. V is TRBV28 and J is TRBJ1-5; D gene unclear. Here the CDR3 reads CASSLNSRYQPQHF. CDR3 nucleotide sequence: TGTGCCAGCAGTTTAAATTCGCGGTATCAGCCCCAGCATTTT. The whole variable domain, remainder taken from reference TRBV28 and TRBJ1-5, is DVKVTQSSRYLVKRTGEKVFLECVQDMDHENMFWYRQDPGLGLRLIYFSYDVKMKEKGDIPEGYSVSREKKERFSLILESASTNQTSMYLCASSLNSRYQPQHFGDGTRLSIL.